The T cell receptor (beta chain) under discussion was sequenced for a study of blood T cell repertoires in COVID-19. Study as a whole: The samples span acute and convalescent COVID-19 from the United States, Italy and Spain. Sources were T cells, B-cell-depleted T cells, or PBMCs; the material itself was cDNA or gDNA.

The V and J ends lost 8 bases and 4 bases respectively, with 17 bases between them. Germline CDR1 MDHEN, CDR2 SYDVKM. CDR3 length: 14 amino acids. Original methodology: Estimation of nucleated cell counts was performed using reference gene primer amplification. TCRdb keeps only in-frame clones here, not all; method: immunoSEQ multiplex PCR. The V and J calls and clone size come from that table; D and trimming were worked out from the DNA. The sample records 90,000 to 120,000 clones, approximately 88% being singletons. The TCR originated in a man over 45 with active or convalescent COVID-19. The chain links TRBV28 to TRBJ2-5; D is possibly TRBD2 (6 bases). The sequencing input was peripheral blood. CDR3 region: CASWRADLGETQYF. The CDR3 DNA is TGTGCCAGCTGGAGGGCCGACCTCGGAGAGACCCAGTACTTC. The full variable domain, in which reference TRBV28 and TRBJ2-5 provide the parts outside the CDR3, is DVKVTQSSRYLVKRTGEKVFLECVQDMDHENMFWYRQDPGLGLRLIYFSYDVKMKEKGDIPEGYSVSREKKERFSLILESASTNQTSMYLCASWRADLGETQYFGPGTRLLVL.